Included here is one T cell receptor (beta chain) sequence, with context. This clonotype registers as medium-sized (0.01 to 0.1%) within its sample. Its antigen remains unidentified. No per-base quality is available; no much larger clone lies one base away. The CDR3 contains 13 residues, cysteine and phenylalanine counted. Only the CDR3 region is kept as DNA, spanning 39 bases read in frame from base 1. After removal of 11 bases from V and 3 bases from J, the junction retains 3 bases not matched to a gene. CDR1 and CDR2, per the germline V gene, are MNHEY and SVGEGT. The treatment or condition label, as the study defines it: allogeneic hematopoietic cell transplantation with graft depleted of TCRalphabeta T cells and CD19 B cells. The transplant recipients were children given TCRalphabeta/CD19-depleted allogeneic hematopoietic cell grafts. This sample is part of a study of T-cell reconstitution after alpha-beta-depleted transplantation in children (dated by TCRdb to about 2016). With regard to the full study: The study quantitatively tracked T-cell immune reconstitution after TCRalphabeta/CD19-depleted allogeneic hematopoietic cell transplantation in children using TCR repertoire profiling.

Library creation used PCR. Sequencing was carried out with an Illumina HiSeq 2500. TCR libraries were prepared with molecular barcoding, using unique molecular identifiers to normalize TCRbeta repertoire quantification. The raw public reads went through TCRdb reprocessing: fastp at Q25, MiXCR clone calling, in-frame beta chains kept. Under each unique CDR3 protein, matching rows form one entry showing the most common genes and DNA. Present in this sample are approximately 6,400 distinct CDR3 sequences, roughly 14% of which were seen just once. Clones ranked in the top ten supply approximately 5.9% of the sample. The study at large found these results: In some patients, the high TCRbeta diversity seen at day 60 was put down to recipient T cells and intrathymic progenitors that had survived conditioning. Hyperexpanded clone frequencies declined over subsequent months; after one year, T-cell counts and TCRbeta diversity were mostly attributed to newly produced T cells. The apparently early alphabetaT-cell count recovery about two months after transplant was reportedly dependent on only several hundred rapidly expanded clones derived from non-depleted graft cells.

The source of this sequence is a boy younger than 18 with acute lymphoblastic leukemia, due to receive a stem cell transplant. The chain is encoded by TRBV6-2 or TRBV6-3 joined to TRBJ2-2, with 10 bases matching TRBD1. Here the sequenced sample was PBMCs, taken before TCRalphabeta/CD19-depleted stem cell transplant. The CDR3 in this case is CAHGTGDTGELFF. The bases read TGTGCCCACGGGACAGGGGACACCGGGGAGCTGTTTTTT.